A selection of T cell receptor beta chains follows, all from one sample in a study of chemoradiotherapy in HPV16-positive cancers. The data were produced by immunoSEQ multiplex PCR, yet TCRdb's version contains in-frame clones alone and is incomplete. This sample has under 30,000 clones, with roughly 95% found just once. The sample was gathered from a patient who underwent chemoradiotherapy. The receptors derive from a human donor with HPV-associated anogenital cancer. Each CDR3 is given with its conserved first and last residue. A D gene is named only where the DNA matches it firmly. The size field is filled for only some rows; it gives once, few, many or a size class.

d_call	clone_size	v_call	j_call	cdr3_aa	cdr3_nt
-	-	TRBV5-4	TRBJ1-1	CASRNGGNTEAFF	TGTGCCAGCAGAAACGGCGGGAACACTGAAGCTTTCTTT
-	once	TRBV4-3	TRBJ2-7	CASSQDMRQGYEQYF	TGCGCCAGCAGCCAAGATATGCGGCAGGGATACGAGCAGTACTTC
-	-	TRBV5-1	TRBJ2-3	CASSLGTNTDTQYF	TGCGCCAGCAGCTTGGGTACAAACACAGATACGCAGTATTTT
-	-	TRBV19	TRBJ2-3	CASTPRPGGTDTQYF	TGTGCCAGTACCCCCCGACCGGGCGGGACAGATACGCAGTATTTT
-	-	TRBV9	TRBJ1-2	CASSVSSRAGSVRQYGYTF	TGTGCCAGCAGCGTATCGTCTCGGGCAGGGTCTGTCCGACAATATGGCTACACCTTC
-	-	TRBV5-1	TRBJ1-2	CASSTKQQGGDYGYTF	TGCGCCAGCAGCACCAAACAACAGGGCGGGGACTATGGCTACACCTTC
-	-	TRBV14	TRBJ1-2	CASSPRGRVNYGYTF	TGTGCCAGCAGCCCGCGGGGCAGGGTAAACTATGGCTACACCTTC
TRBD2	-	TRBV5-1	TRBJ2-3	CASSFGTSGSTDTQYF	TGCGCCAGCAGCTTCGGGACTAGCGGGAGTACAGATACGCAGTATTTT
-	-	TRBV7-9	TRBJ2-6	CASSLGAALGGANVLTF	TGTGCCAGCAGCTTGGGAGCAGCACTGGGAGGGGCCAACGTCCTGACTTTC
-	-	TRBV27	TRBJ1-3	CASSFGVGAGNTIYF	TGTGCCAGCAGTTTTGGGGTTGGGGCTGGAAACACCATATATTTT
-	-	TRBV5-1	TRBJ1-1	CASSLSQLTEAFF	TGCGCCAGCAGCTTATCACAGCTCACTGAAGCTTTCTTT
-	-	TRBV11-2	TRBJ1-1	CASSLSGTLNTEAFF	TGTGCCAGCAGCTTAAGTGGGACATTGAACACTGAAGCTTTCTTT